This T cell receptor beta chain came from a study of shared clonotypes between healthy human individuals. Study results and caveats: Clonotype sharing among donors was expected to depend on sequencing depth.

Repertoires were generated with immunoSEQ multiplex PCR, while TCRdb's copy carries only in-frame clones and drops some. Among around 2.1 million clones listed, more than 90% were seen once. V lost 0 bases and J 0 bases, leaving 10 bases between the germline ends. CDR3 length equals 16 residues. From germline, CDR1 is SGHRS and CDR2 YFSETQ. Remarks on this clone: Its antigen is undetermined. Other DNA sequences in this specimen translate into the identical CDR3.

This rearrangement joins TRBV5-1 to TRBJ2-1; perhaps TRBD2 as D (5 bases). Sequencing used naive CD4+ T cells sorted from blood. The subset is: CD45RA+ positively selected. The sequence came from a man aged 18 to 30 in good health. For the CDR3, the DNA is TGCGCCAGCAGCTTGGTTTCGGGGAGCTCCTACAATGAGCAGTTCTTC. This sequence encodes CASSLVSGSSYNEQFF.